This record covers a single T cell receptor beta chain. The antigen is undetermined. It was second doses at about 4 or about 12 weeks that were pooled. The data originate from a study of T cell responses to AZD1222 COVID-19 vaccine. Study-wide findings and caveats: Most donors were white British and more were female, and clonal diversity was possibly underestimated.

CDR1 and CDR2 (germline): MNHEY, SVGEGT. The CDR3 is made up of 15 amino acids. V was clipped by 0 bases and J by 4 bases; unmatched bases: 2. The data were produced by immunoSEQ multiplex PCR, yet TCRdb's version contains in-frame clones alone and is incomplete. Of about 82,000 clones listed, 90% to 95% are singletons. The sequence derives from an adult who received the AZD1222 COVID-19 vaccine. The chain employs TRBV6-2 or TRBV6-3 and TRBJ2-2, with 7 bases identical to TRBD2. Sequencing was performed on peripheral blood, taken 28 days after the second AZD1222 dose. CDR3 nucleotides: TGTGCCAGCAGTTACTCGGGGGGGGGCACCGGGGAGCTGTTTTTT. It is translated as CASSYSGGGTGELFF.